This T cell receptor (beta chain) was captured by sequencing in a study of blood T cell repertoires in COVID-19. As for the study in general: Researchers got acute and convalescent COVID-19 samples from the United States, Italy and Spain. From T cells, B-cell-depleted T cells, or PBMCs came the material, which was cDNA or gDNA.

The V gene's germline CDR1 is MGHDK and CDR2 SYGVNS. This CDR3 has 15 amino acids. J was trimmed by 5 bases and V by 6 bases; bases with no gene match: 6. Authors' methods: Amplification from reference gene primers served as the basis for estimated nucleated cell counts. TCRdb's table, derived via immunoSEQ multiplex PCR, lists solely in-frame clones and lacks some. That table gives V, J and clone size, and the DNA gave D and trimming. The profile shows approximately 25,000 clones, roughly 87% of them singletons. Sequenced: peripheral blood. The TCR comes from a man aged 45 to 65 with active COVID-19. The chain links TRBV25-1 to TRBJ2-5; 13 nucleotides agree with TRBD2. In DNA, the CDR3 is TGTGCCAGCAGGCACGGGACTAGCGGGAATGAGACCCAGTACTTC. Amino acids: CASRHGTSGNETQYF.